This T cell receptor (beta chain) comes out of a study of preoperative IRX-2 immunotherapy in early breast cancer. The V gene's germline CDR1 is MNHGY and CDR2 SAAAGT. This CDR3 region has 15 residues. The protocol was immunoSEQ multiplex PCR, while the TCRdb copy is restricted to in-frame clones and leaves out a portion. The table has 2,000 to 2,500 clones, approximately 67% seen once. Regarding treatment: preoperative locoregional IRX-2 cytokine immunotherapy. This TCR was sampled from a human donor with breast cancer. The chain is built from TRBV6-8 and TRBJ2-7; tentatively, D is TRBD1 (6 bases). Sample: tumor tissue, taken before IRX-2 immunotherapy. This CDR3 is CAISSTLGQAYEQYV. In nucleotides, the CDR3 is TGTGCCATCAGTTCGACTTTGGGACAAGCCTACGAGCAGTACGTC.